The 8 T cell receptor beta chains below all came from one sample that was sequenced in a study of monozygotic twins with cystic fibrosis. Assay used: immunoSEQ multiplex PCR; TCRdb lists only in-frame clones, some missing. The table has 30,000 or so clones, roughly 90% seen once. The sequenced sample consisted of blood. These receptors were taken from a girl aged 2 to 9 with cystic fibrosis.

The rearrangement joins TRBV18 to TRBJ2-7; 8 positions agree with TRBD2. Looked up from germline, CDR1 is KGHSH and CDR2 is LQKENI. The CDR3 length is 15 residues. Trimming cost V 3 bases and J 3 bases; bases outside gene matches: 7. CDR3 amino acids: CASSPAGGLRYEQYF. The CDR3 DNA reads as TGTGCCAGCTCACCGGCGGGGGGCCTCCGCTACGAGCAGTACTTC. Drawing the rest from reference TRBV18 and TRBJ2-7, the complete variable domain is NAGVMQNPRHLVRRRGQEARLRCSPMKGHSHVYWYRQLPEEGLKFMVYLQKENIIDESGMPKERFSAEFPKEGPSILRIQQVVRGDSAAYFCASSPAGGLRYEQYFGPGTRLTVT.

V usage is TRBV4-1 and J usage is TRBJ2-5; D is unclear. Germline V gives CDR1 MGHRA, CDR2 YSYEKL. CDR3 size: 14 residues. Trimming took off 2 bases at V and 4 bases at J, with 11 bases between the two ends. DNA of the CDR3: TGCGCCAGCAGCCAAACGGATGTTCCAGAGACCCAGTACTTC. Protein: CASSQTDVPETQYF.

This chain connects TRBV30 to TRBJ1-4; D is perhaps TRBD1 (6 bases). Per the germline V gene, CDR1 is GTSNPN and CDR2 is SVGIG (reference sequence). The CDR3 totals 15 residues. V lost 3 bases, J lost 3 bases, and 14 bases lay in between. DNA of the CDR3: TGTGCCTGGAGGTTTCGACAGGAGTCTAATGAAAAACTGTTTTTT. Translating it yields CAWRFRQESNEKLFF.

This chain joins TRBV27 and TRBJ2-5; D gene unclear. Trimming took off 0 bases at V and 3 bases at J, with 8 bases between the two ends. The CDR3 is made up of 14 amino acids. Germline loops: CDR1 MNHEY, CDR2 SMNVEV (reference sequence). The CDR3 bases are TGTGCCAGCAGTTTATCGTATTGGGAAGAGACCCAGTACTTC. Amino acids: CASSLSYWEETQYF.

Here the CDR3 reads CASSKSPLTGGGNQPQHF. CDR3 nucleotide sequence: TGTGCCAGTAGTAAGTCCCCTCTGACAGGGGGCGGCAATCAGCCCCAGCATTTT. The chain couples TRBV19 to TRBJ1-5, with 10 nucleotides matching TRBD1. J was trimmed by 2 bases and V by 4 bases; bases with no gene match: 11. Germline V gene lookup returns CDR1 LNHDA and CDR2 SQIVND (reference sequence). The CDR3 is made up of 18 amino acids.

This clone appeared a single time. J is TRBJ1-4 and V is TRBV6-5, with 7 bases identical to TRBD1. V trimming: 0 bases; J trimming: 0 bases; junction bases outside the gene matches: 1. CDR1 is MNHEY, CDR2 SVGAGI, per germline. This CDR3 region has 16 residues. CDR3 in DNA: TGTGCCAGCAGTTACTCGACAGGGTCAACTAATGAAAAACTGTTTTTT. Translation gives CASSYSTGSTNEKLFF.

J is TRBJ2-1 and V is TRBV4-3, with D possibly being TRBD1 or TRBD2 (5 bases each). V lost 0 bases to trimming and J lost 6 bases, with 15 bases between them. The CDR3 sequence is 16 residues long. Per germline, CDR1 LGHNA and CDR2 YSLEER. The CDR3 here is CASSQDWRYGGNEQFF. The CDR3 nucleotides are TGCGCCAGCAGCCAAGATTGGAGGTATGGGGGCAATGAGCAGTTCTTC.

This clone was counted once. The chain combines TRBV11-2 with TRBJ1-2; the D gene is possibly TRBD1 (6 bases). Trimming left V 6 bases short and J 12 bases short, with 17 bases between. This CDR3 spans 12 amino acids. Germline V gene sequence: CDR1 SGHAT, CDR2 FQNNGV. CDR3 DNA sequence: TGTGCCAGCAGTTTCCTCGGGGGGCGAAACACCTTC. Its protein product is CASSFLGGRNTF.